A single TCR beta chain is shown here with its context. Authors' processing steps: Researchers report that nucleated cell counts were estimated from reference gene primer amplification. Generated by immunoSEQ multiplex PCR, the TCRdb table keeps only in-frame clones and is missing some. V, J and clone size are taken as reported in that table, and D and trimming were inferred from the DNA itself. The profile shows 300,000 to 350,000 clones, roughly 87% of them singletons. Germline lookup yields CDR1 MNHEY and CDR2 SMNVEV (reference sequence). This CDR3 is 15 amino acids long. After removal of 4 bases from V and 5 bases from J, the junction contained 8 bases not matched to a gene. This sample stems from a study of blood T cell repertoires in COVID-19. Overall study: The origin of the acute and convalescent COVID-19 samples was the United States, Italy and Spain. Sources were T cells, B-cell-depleted T cells, or PBMCs; the material itself was cDNA or gDNA.

Seattle patient enrollment occurred during active infection, with longitudinal follow-up thereafter. This chain links TRBV27 with TRBJ2-3; TRBD2 aligns across 8 bases. Sequenced: peripheral blood. The TCR originated in a man aged 25-45 years with COVID-19, enrolled during active disease. Here the CDR3 reads CASSSPGGAGDTQYF. As DNA, the CDR3 is TGTGCCAGCAGTTCCCCGGGGGGGGCAGGAGATACGCAGTATTTT.